Only one count was recorded for the clone carrying this T cell receptor beta chain. This entry comes from a study of blood T cell repertoires in COVID-19. Study details: PBMCs, B-cell-depleted T cells, or T cells provided the cDNA or gDNA that made up the material.

Under the authors' procedure: Scientists estimated how many nucleated cells there were by amplifying reference gene primers. Measured with immunoSEQ multiplex PCR; TCRdb has only the in-frame clones, and not every one. D and trimming were read from the DNA, whereas the V and J calls and clone size are those reported in that table. Here the sample spans about 410,000 clones, approximately 90% being singletons. Germline CDR1 is LGHDT and CDR2 is YNNKEL (reference sequence). V shed 6 bases, J shed 6 bases, and the junction held 1 base outside the gene matches. The CDR3 consists of 12 residues. Followed over time, Seattle patients had been enrolled while infection was active.

The V gene is TRBV3-1 (or the pseudogene TRBV3-2), the J gene TRBJ1-4, with TRBD1 matching 7 bases. The sequence was obtained from a woman aged 40-49 years with COVID-19, enrolled during active disease. The source material was peripheral blood. Written as DNA, the CDR3 is TGTGCCAGCAGACAGGGGTATGAAAAACTGTTTTTT. This gives the protein CASRQGYEKLFF.